This TCR beta chain was captured in a study of cytomegalovirus exposure and HLA in healthy donors. Overall study results and limits: Under in vitro conditions, three CMV-associated chains were confirmed as specific for CMV antigens. Associated with cytomegalovirus, according to the listing, were 170 or so TCR beta chains.

Points on this clone: Its cognate antigen is unknown.

This CDR3 spans 12 amino acids. The germline CDR1 and CDR2 sequences are MNHEY and SVGAGI. TCRdb's table, derived via immunoSEQ multiplex PCR, lists solely in-frame clones and lacks some. The sample contains 95,000 to 150,000 clones, more than 75% of which appear only once. The chain joins TRBV6-5 to TRBJ1-3, with TRBD1 matching 9 bases. The specimen sequenced was PBMCs. The TCR was taken from a woman in her twenties or thirties in good health and CMV-seronegative. As DNA, the CDR3 is TGTGTGGTCGGGGACAGGGCGAACACCATATATTTT. Its protein is CVVGDRANTIYF.